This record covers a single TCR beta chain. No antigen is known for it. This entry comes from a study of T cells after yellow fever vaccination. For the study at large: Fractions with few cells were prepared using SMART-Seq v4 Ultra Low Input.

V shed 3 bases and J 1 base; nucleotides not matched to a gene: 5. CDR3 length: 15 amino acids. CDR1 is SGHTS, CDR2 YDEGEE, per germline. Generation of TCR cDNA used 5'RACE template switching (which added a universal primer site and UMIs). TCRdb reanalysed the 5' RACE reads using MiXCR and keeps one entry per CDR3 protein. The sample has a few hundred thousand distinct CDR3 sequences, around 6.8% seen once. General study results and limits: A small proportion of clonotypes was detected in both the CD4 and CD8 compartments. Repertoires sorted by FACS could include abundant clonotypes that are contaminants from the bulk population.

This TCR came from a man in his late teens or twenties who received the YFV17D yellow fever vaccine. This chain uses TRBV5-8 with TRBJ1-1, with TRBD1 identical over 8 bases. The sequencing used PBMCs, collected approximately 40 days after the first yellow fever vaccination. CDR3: CASSSDRESNTEAFF. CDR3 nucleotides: TGTGCCAGCAGCTCGGACAGGGAGTCGAACACTGAAGCTTTCTTT. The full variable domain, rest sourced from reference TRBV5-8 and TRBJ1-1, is EAGVTQSPTHLIKTRGQQATLRCSPISGHTSVYWYQQALGLGLQFLLWYDEGEERNRGNFPPRFSGRQFPNYSSELNVNALELEDSALYLCASSSDRESNTEAFFGQGTRLTVV.